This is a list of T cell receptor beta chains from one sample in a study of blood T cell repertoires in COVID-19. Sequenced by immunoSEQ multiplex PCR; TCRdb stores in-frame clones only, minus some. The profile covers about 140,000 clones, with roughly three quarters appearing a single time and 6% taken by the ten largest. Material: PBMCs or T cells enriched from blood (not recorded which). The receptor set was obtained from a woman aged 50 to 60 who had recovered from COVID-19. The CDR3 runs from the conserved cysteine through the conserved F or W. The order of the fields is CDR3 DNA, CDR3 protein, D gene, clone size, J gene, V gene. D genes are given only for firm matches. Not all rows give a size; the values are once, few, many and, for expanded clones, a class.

DNA: TGTGCCAGTAGTTCAGGTCAGGGGGTACAAGAGACCCAGTACTTC
CDR3: CASSSGQGVQETQYF
D: TRBD1
size: -
J: TRBJ2-5
V: TRBV19

DNA: TGTGCCAGCAGTGGGACAGGGGGACTCAATGAGCAGTTCTTC
CDR3: CASSGTGGLNEQFF
D: TRBD1
size: -
J: TRBJ2-1
V: TRBV2

DNA: TGCGCCAGCAGTGAGTCGCGGGGCGATGGCTACACCTTC
CDR3: CASSESRGDGYTF
D: -
size: -
J: TRBJ1-2
V: TRBV10-1

DNA: TGTGCCAGCAGCCGTGGGCAGGGGGGAGCCTACAATGAGCAGTTCTTC
CDR3: CASSRGQGGAYNEQFF
D: -
size: few
J: TRBJ2-1
V: TRBV7-6

DNA: TGCAGCGCGAGGTGGGAGCGCACAGATACGCAGTATTTT
CDR3: CSARWERTDTQYF
D: -
size: -
J: TRBJ2-3
V: TRBV29-1

DNA: TGCGCCAGCAGCCAAGATACTAGCGGGGGACATTACAATGAGCAGTTCTTC
CDR3: CASSQDTSGGHYNEQFF
D: TRBD2
size: -
J: TRBJ2-1
V: TRBV4-1

DNA: TGTGCCACCACGCTGGGCGGGGGGGTATCGCCCTACAATGAGCAGTTCTTC
CDR3: CATTLGGGVSPYNEQFF
D: TRBD2
size: -
J: TRBJ2-1
V: TRBV5-3

DNA: TGTGCCACCAGTGACCCCTTCGTCGATGGCTACACCTTC
CDR3: CATSDPFVDGYTF
D: -
size: -
J: TRBJ1-2
V: TRBV24-1

DNA: TGTGCCAGTAGTATAGGTAGCGGGGGGGCGAAGACCCAGTACTTC
CDR3: CASSIGSGGAKTQYF
D: TRBD2
size: once
J: TRBJ2-5
V: TRBV19

DNA: TGTGCCAGCAGCTCGGACAGGCTGAACACCGGGGAGCTGTTTTTT
CDR3: CASSSDRLNTGELFF
D: TRBD1
size: -
J: TRBJ2-2
V: TRBV11-2

DNA: TGTGCCACCAGCAGAGATAAGCAGGGGGCCGGGGAGCTGTTTTTT
CDR3: CATSRDKQGAGELFF
D: TRBD1
size: once
J: TRBJ2-2
V: TRBV15

DNA: TGCGCCAGTATCCTGGACACCACTAGCACAGATACGCAGTATTTT
CDR3: CASILDTTSTDTQYF
D: -
size: -
J: TRBJ2-3
V: TRBV5-1

DNA: TGTGCCACCCTGACAGGGGGCTACATTCAGTACTTC
CDR3: CATLTGGYIQYF
D: TRBD1
size: -
J: TRBJ2-4
V: TRBV28

DNA: TGTGCCAGCAGCAACGACAGGGAGAGCACAGATACGCAGTATTTT
CDR3: CASSNDRESTDTQYF
D: TRBD1
size: few
J: TRBJ2-3
V: TRBV7-9

DNA: TGTGCCTGGAGTACCCAGGGGGCAGCTGAAGCTTTCTTT
CDR3: CAWSTQGAAEAFF
D: TRBD1
size: -
J: TRBJ1-1
V: TRBV30

DNA: TGTGCCAGCAGCTTGGCGAGCGGACAGGGGATTCGGAACACTGAAGCTTTCTTT
CDR3: CASSLASGQGIRNTEAFF
D: TRBD1
size: -
J: TRBJ1-1
V: TRBV5-4

DNA: TGTGCCACGCTACAGGGGGCGAAGCAGTTCTTC
CDR3: CATLQGAKQFF
D: TRBD1
size: once
J: TRBJ2-1
V: TRBV6-5

DNA: TGTGCCAGCAGCTTAGGAACAGGGGTGAACACTGAAGCTTTCTTT
CDR3: CASSLGTGVNTEAFF
D: TRBD1
size: -
J: TRBJ1-1
V: TRBV7-8

DNA: TGTGCCAGCAGTTTTCGTCTAGCGGGGGGAGAGACCCAGTACTTC
CDR3: CASSFRLAGGETQYF
D: TRBD2
size: -
J: TRBJ2-5
V: TRBV27

DNA: TGTGCCAGCAGGAAATCCACGTTAGGAGGATACGAGCAGTACTTC
CDR3: CASRKSTLGGYEQYF
D: -
size: -
J: TRBJ2-7
V: TRBV27

DNA: TGCGGGACAGGCACTTACAATGAGCAGTTCTTC
CDR3: CGTGTYNEQFF
D: -
size: -
J: TRBJ2-1
V: TRBV7-5

DNA: TGTGCCAGCAGTGAAGCGGGACAGGGGTGGGGCTACACCTTC
CDR3: CASSEAGQGWGYTF
D: TRBD1
size: -
J: TRBJ1-2
V: TRBV2

DNA: TGTGCCAGCAGGGGACAATACAATGAGCAGTTCTTC
CDR3: CASRGQYNEQFF
D: -
size: -
J: TRBJ2-1
V: TRBV6-5

DNA: TGTGCCAGTAGTACCACCCCCGGCAGGGTGTACAGCAATCAGCCCCAGCATTTT
CDR3: CASSTTPGRVYSNQPQHF
D: -
size: -
J: TRBJ1-5
V: TRBV19

DNA: TGTGCCAGCAGCCCCGTTTCGGGGGAGACTTCAGATACGCAGTATTTT
CDR3: CASSPVSGETSDTQYF
D: -
size: -
J: TRBJ2-3
V: TRBV11-2

DNA: TGTGCCAGCAGCCCAGGAGGTGTACAGGGAACTAACTATGGCTACACCTTC
CDR3: CASSPGGVQGTNYGYTF
D: -
size: -
J: TRBJ1-2
V: TRBV7-8

DNA: TGTGCCAGCTCACCCGGGACAGGGCAAGAGACCCAGTACTTC
CDR3: CASSPGTGQETQYF
D: TRBD1
size: -
J: TRBJ2-5
V: TRBV18

DNA: TGCGCCAGCAGCTTGACAGGGGGCGCGGCTGAAGCTTTCTTT
CDR3: CASSLTGGAAEAFF
D: TRBD1
size: -
J: TRBJ1-1
V: TRBV5-1

DNA: TGTGCCAGCAGCTTCGGACGAGGGGAGCAGTTCTTC
CDR3: CASSFGRGEQFF
D: -
size: -
J: TRBJ2-1
V: TRBV7-2